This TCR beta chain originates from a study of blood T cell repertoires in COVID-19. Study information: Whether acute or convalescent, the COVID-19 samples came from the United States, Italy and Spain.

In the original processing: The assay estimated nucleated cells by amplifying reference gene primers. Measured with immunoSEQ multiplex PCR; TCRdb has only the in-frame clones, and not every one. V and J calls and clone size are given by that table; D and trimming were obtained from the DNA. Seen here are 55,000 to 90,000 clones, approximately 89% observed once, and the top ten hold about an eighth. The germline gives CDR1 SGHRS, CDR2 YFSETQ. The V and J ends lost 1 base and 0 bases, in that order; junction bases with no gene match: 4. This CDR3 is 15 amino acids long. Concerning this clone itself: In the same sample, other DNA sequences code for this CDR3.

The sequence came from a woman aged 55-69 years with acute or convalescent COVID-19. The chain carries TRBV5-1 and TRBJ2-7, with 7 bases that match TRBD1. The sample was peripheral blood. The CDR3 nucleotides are TGCGCCAGCAGCTTGAAAGGGGGCGTCTCCTACGAGCAGTACTTC. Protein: CASSLKGGVSYEQYF.